What follows describes a single T cell receptor (beta chain). Its antigen is unknown. Trimming at V came to 5 bases and at J to 6 bases, leaving 12 bases not matched to a gene. The CDR3 totals 16 residues. Germline-derived CDR1 and CDR2 are MNHNS and SASEGT. The entry originates in a study of early T cells in non-severe SARS-CoV-2 infection. Overall study context: Unsorted whole blood bulk RNA was sequenced, with unpaired chains.

Study outcomes and limitations: VDJdb matching, biased toward anti-spike CD8 responses, missed private and CD4 specificities.

Unique molecular identifiers were affixed to single, distinct cDNA molecules. TCRdb re-called the 5' RACE reads through MiXCR, storing one row per CDR3 protein. The table lists 60,000 to 85,000 distinct CDR3 sequences, about a sixth of them singletons. Sequenced: whole blood. This clonotype was sampled from an adult who was a healthcare worker with PCR-confirmed SARS-CoV-2 infection or an uninfected control (not recorded which). The J gene is TRBJ1-4, the V gene TRBV6-1; 7 nucleotides align to TRBD1. CDR3 nucleotide sequence: TGTGCCAGCAGTAACCACAGGGGAGAGGAGGATGAAAAACTGTTTTTT. It is translated as CASSNHRGEEDEKLFF.